A selection of T cell receptor beta chains follows, all from one sample in a study of cytomegalovirus exposure and HLA in healthy donors. Method: immunoSEQ multiplex PCR; TCRdb's copy keeps in-frame clones and lacks some. The data hold 250,000 to 400,000 clones, with around 90% observed a single time. The source material was PBMCs. These receptors all stem from a woman in her twenties or thirties in good health and CMV-seropositive. CDR3s include the opening cysteine and the closing phenylalanine or tryptophan. D genes are given only for firm matches. Expanded clones get a size class; other rows say once, few or many, or leave the size out.

V gene	clone size	J gene	D gene	CDR3 protein	CDR3 DNA
TRBV28	NA	TRBJ1-2	NA	CASSLGGARGYTF	TGTGCCAGCAGTTTGGGGGGGGCACGAGGCTACACCTTC
TRBV30	NA	TRBJ1-6	NA	CAWSEPGRNSPLHF	TGTGCCTGGAGTGAACCAGGGCGTAATTCACCCCTCCACTTT
TRBV7-3	NA	TRBJ2-3	NA	CASSLRLTTDTQYF	TGTGCCAGCAGCTTACGGCTAACAACAGATACGCAGTATTTT
TRBV7-2	NA	TRBJ1-2	NA	CASSLTSANYGYTF	TGTGCCAGCAGCTTAACTTCAGCGAACTATGGCTACACCTTC
TRBV27	NA	TRBJ2-1	TRBD1	CASSLRAPGQGSGEQFF	TGTGCCAGCAGCCTTAGAGCCCCGGGACAGGGGAGCGGTGAGCAGTTCTTC
TRBV29-1	NA	TRBJ2-1	TRBD2	CSVPSTSGGLYNEQFF	TGCAGCGTCCCCTCCACTAGCGGGGGGCTCTACAATGAGCAGTTCTTC
TRBV6-1	NA	TRBJ2-1	TRBD1	CASSSGGSEQFF	TGTGCCAGCAGCTCAGGGGGTAGTGAGCAGTTCTTC
TRBV6-6	NA	TRBJ2-7	NA	CASSSLMALQYF	TGTGCCAGCAGTTCCCTGATGGCCTTGCAGTACTTC
TRBV6-1	once	TRBJ2-2	TRBD1	CASSELAGTGGLTGELFF	TGTGCCAGCAGTGAATTAGCTGGGACAGGGGGCCTCACCGGGGAGCTGTTTTTT
TRBV28	NA	TRBJ2-1	NA	CASSPSVWEQFF	TGTGCCAGCAGTCCCTCGGTCTGGGAGCAGTTCTTC
TRBV27	NA	TRBJ2-3	NA	CASRGLISHPTDTQYF	TGTGCCAGCCGCGGCCTCATCTCCCACCCCACAGATACGCAGTATTTT
TRBV15	NA	TRBJ1-2	NA	CATSRDGAARDYGYTF	TGTGCCACCAGCAGAGATGGGGCAGCGAGGGACTATGGCTACACCTTC
TRBV20-1	NA	TRBJ2-1	NA	CSAGGHNEQFF	TGCAGTGCTGGAGGACACAATGAGCAGTTCTTC
TRBV6-1	few	TRBJ1-2	NA	CASSEGWTNYGYTF	TGTGCCAGCAGTGAAGGTTGGACCAACTATGGCTACACCTTC